This T cell receptor beta chain was observed in a study of cytomegalovirus exposure and HLA in healthy donors. Study-level results: Evidence from a later analysis indicated that most CMV-associated TCR beta chains looked HLA-restricted. Follow-up analysis found HLA locus-dependent TCR association rates, highest for DRB1 and lowest for HLA-C. Later, an analysis showed that TCR beta chains associated with HLA were more clonally expanded than others that were equally common.

This CDR3 is 15 amino acids long. Germline assignment: CDR1 SEHNR and CDR2 FQNEAQ (reference sequence). The V gene lost 4 bases and the J gene lost 3 bases, with 12 bases spanning the gap. On this clone: No antigen is known for it.

The PCR employed 60 Vbeta primers together with 13 Jbeta primers. Sequencing was performed with immunoSEQ multiplex PCR; in TCRdb, only in-frame clones are kept and a portion is missing. Its table records around 110,000 clones. The chain uses TRBV7-9 and TRBJ1-4; D gene uncertain. The sequence came from a man aged 35 to 55 in good health and CMV-seropositive. Sequenced input: PBMCs. The CDR3 sequence is CASSYQAAANEKLFF. The CDR3 DNA is TGTGCCAGCAGCTATCAGGCTGCAGCTAATGAAAAACTGTTTTTT. Combining the CDR3 with reference TRBV7-9 and TRBJ1-4 gives the whole variable domain DTGVSQNPRHKITKRGQNVTFRCDPISEHNRLYWYRQTLGQGPEFLTYFQNEAQLEKSRLLSDRFSAERPKGSFSTLEIQRTEQGDSAMYLCASSYQAAANEKLFFGSGTQLSVL.